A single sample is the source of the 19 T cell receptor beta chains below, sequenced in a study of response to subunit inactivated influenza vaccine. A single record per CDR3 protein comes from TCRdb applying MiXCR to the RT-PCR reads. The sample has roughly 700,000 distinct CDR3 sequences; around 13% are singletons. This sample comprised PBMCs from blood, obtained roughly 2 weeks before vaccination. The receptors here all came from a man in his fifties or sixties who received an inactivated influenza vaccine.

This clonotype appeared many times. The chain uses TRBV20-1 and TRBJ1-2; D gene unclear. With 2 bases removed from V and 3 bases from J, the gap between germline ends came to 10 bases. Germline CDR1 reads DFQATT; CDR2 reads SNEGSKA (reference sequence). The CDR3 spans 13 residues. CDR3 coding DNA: TGCAGTGCTAGACCGATTCGGCACTATGGCTACACCTTC. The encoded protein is CSARPIRHYGYTF.

CDR3 sequence: CASRGELDTQYF. The CDR3 DNA reads as TGTGCCAGCAGGGGGGAGTTGGATACGCAGTATTTT. This sequence joins TRBV9 and TRBJ2-3; D may match TRBD1 or TRBD2 (5 bases each). The CDR3 sequence is 12 residues long. Germline V gene sequence: CDR1 SGDLS, CDR2 YYNGEE. V was shortened by 5 bases and J by 6 bases, with 10 bases between the two germline ends.

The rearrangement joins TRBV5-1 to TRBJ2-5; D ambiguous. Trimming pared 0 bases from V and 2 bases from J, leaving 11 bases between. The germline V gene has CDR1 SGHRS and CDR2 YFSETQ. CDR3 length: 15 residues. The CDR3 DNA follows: TGCGCCAGCAGCTTGGCCGAGTTAGAACAAGAGACCCAGTACTTC. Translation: CASSLAELEQETQYF. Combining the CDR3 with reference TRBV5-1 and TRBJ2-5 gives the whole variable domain KAGVTQTPRYLIKTRGQQVTLSCSPISGHRSVSWYQQTPGQGLQFLFEYFSETQRNKGNFPGRFSGRQFSNSRSEMNVSTLELGDSALYLCASSLAELEQETQYFGPGTRLLVL.

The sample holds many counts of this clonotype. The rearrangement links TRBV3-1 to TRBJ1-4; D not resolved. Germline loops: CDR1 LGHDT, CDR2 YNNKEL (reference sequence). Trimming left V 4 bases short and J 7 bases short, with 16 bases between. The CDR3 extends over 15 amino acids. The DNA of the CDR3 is TGTGCCAGCAGCCTCGCAATGGCCCCGAGTGAAAAACTGTTTTTT. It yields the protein CASSLAMAPSEKLFF.

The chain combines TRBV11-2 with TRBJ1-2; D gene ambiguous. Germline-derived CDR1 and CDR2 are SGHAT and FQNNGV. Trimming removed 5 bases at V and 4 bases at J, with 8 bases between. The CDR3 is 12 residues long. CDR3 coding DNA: TGTGCCAGCAGCGCAAACCTCTATGGCTACACCTTC. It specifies CASSANLYGYTF.

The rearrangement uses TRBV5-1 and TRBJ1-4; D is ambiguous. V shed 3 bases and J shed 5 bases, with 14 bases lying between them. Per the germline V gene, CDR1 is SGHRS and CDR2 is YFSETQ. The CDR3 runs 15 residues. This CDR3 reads CASSSQRVPNEKLFF. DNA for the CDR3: TGCGCCAGCAGCTCCCAACGGGTTCCCAATGAAAAACTGTTTTTT.

The CDR3 is CASSQVKVAGGLNEQYF. DNA for the CDR3: TGCGCCAGCAGCCAAGTAAAGGTAGCGGGAGGGCTCAACGAGCAGTACTTC. The J gene is TRBJ2-7, the V gene TRBV4-3; 11 nucleotides align to TRBD2. V was pared by 1 base and J by 5 bases, with 10 bases of the junction left unmatched. This CDR3 is 17 amino acids long. Germline assignment: CDR1 LGHNA and CDR2 YSLEER.

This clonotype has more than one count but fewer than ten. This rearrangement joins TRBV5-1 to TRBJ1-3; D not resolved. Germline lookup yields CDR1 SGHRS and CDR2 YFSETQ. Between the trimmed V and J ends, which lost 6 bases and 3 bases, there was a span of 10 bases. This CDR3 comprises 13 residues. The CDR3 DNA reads TGCGCCAGCACCCCGGACGGTGGAAACACCATATATTTT. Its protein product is CASTPDGGNTIYF. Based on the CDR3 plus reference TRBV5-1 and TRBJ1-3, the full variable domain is KAGVTQTPRYLIKTRGQQVTLSCSPISGHRSVSWYQQTPGQGLQFLFEYFSETQRNKGNFPGRFSGRQFSNSRSEMNVSTLELGDSALYLCASTPDGGNTIYFGEGSWLTVV.

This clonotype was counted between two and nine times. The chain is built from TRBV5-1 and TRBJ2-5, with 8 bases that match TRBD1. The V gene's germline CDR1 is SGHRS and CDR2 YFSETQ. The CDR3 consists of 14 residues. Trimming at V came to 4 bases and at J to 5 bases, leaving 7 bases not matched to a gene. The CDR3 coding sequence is TGCGCCAGCAGCAGACAGGGGAGAGGGGAGACCCAGTACTTC. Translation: CASSRQGRGETQYF.

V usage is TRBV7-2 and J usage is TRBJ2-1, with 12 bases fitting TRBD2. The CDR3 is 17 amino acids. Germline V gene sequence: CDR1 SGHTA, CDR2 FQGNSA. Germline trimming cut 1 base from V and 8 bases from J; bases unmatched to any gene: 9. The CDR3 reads CASSLVVLAGGWDEQFF. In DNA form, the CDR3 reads TGTGCCAGCAGCTTAGTGGTCCTAGCGGGGGGGTGGGATGAGCAGTTCTTC.

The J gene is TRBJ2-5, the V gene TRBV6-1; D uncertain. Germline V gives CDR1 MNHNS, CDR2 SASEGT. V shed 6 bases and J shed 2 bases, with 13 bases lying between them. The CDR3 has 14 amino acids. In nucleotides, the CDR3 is TGTGCCAGCAGCCCCCCGCGGTCGCAAGAGACCCAGTACTTC. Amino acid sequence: CASSPPRSQETQYF.

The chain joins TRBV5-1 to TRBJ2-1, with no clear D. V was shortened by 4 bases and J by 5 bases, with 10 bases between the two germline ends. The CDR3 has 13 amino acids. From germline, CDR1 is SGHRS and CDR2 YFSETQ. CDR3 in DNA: TGCGCCAGCAGCCCCCCCGGCCACAATGAGCAGTTCTTC. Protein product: CASSPPGHNEQFF. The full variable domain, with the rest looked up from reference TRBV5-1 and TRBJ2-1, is KAGVTQTPRYLIKTRGQQVTLSCSPISGHRSVSWYQQTPGQGLQFLFEYFSETQRNKGNFPGRFSGRQFSNSRSEMNVSTLELGDSALYLCASSPPGHNEQFFGPGTRLTVL.

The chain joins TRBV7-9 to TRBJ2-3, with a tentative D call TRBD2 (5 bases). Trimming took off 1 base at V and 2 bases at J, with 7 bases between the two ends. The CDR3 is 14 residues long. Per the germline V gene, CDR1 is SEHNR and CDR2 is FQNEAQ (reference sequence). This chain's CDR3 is CASSLDDYTDTQYF. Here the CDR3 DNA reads TGTGCCAGCAGCTTAGACGACTACACAGATACGCAGTATTTT.

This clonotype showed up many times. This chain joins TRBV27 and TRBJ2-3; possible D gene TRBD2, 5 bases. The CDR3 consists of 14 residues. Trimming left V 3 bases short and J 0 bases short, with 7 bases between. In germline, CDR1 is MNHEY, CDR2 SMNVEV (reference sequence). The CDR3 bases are TGTGCCAGCAGTTTTGCGGGCAGCACAGATACGCAGTATTTT. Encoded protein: CASSFAGSTDTQYF.

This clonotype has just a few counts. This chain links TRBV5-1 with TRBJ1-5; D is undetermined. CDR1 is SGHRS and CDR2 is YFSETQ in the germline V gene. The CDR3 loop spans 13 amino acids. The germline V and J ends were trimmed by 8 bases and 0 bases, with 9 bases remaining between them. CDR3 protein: CASAEDSNQPQHF. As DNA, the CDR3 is TGCGCCAGTGCGGAGGATAGCAATCAGCCCCAGCATTTT.

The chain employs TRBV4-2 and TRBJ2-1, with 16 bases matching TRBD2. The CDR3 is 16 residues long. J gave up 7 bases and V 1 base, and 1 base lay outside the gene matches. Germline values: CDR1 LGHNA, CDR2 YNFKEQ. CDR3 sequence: CASSQAGLAGGNEQFF. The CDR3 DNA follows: TGTGCCAGCAGCCAAGCGGGACTAGCGGGGGGGAATGAGCAGTTCTTC.

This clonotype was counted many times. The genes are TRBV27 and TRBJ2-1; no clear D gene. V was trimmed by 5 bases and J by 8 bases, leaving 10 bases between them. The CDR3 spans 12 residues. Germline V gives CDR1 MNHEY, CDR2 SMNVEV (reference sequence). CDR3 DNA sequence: TGTGCCAGCAGTCGGAGCATCGATGAGCAGTTCTTC. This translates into CASSRSIDEQFF.

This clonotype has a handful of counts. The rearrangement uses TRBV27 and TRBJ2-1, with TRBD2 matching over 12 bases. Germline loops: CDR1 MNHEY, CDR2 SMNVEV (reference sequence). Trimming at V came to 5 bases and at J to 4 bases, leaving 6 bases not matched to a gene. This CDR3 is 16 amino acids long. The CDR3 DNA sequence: TGTGCCAGCAGTCCCCAAGGACTAGCGGGGTACAATGAGCAGTTCTTC. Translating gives CASSPQGLAGYNEQFF.

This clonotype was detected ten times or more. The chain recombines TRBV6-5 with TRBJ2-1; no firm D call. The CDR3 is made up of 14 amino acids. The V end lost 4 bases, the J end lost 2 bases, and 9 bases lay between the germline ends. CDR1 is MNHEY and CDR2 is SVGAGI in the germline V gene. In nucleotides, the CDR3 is TGTGCCAGCAGTTTGTCTGCCCCCTACAATGAGCAGTTCTTC. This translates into CASSLSAPYNEQFF.